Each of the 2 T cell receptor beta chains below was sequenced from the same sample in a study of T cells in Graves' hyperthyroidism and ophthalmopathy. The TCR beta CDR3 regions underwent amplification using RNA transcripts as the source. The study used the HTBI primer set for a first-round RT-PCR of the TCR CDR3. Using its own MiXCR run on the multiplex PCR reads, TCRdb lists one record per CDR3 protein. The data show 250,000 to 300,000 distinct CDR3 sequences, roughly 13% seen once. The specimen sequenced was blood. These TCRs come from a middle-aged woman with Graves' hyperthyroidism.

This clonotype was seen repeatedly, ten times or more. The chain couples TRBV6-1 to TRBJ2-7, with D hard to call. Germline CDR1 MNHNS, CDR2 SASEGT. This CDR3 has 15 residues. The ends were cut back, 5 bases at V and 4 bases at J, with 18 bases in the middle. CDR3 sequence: CASSSTYWGRYEQYF. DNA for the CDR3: TGTGCCAGCAGTTCAACCTACTGGGGTCGGTACGAGCAGTACTTC.

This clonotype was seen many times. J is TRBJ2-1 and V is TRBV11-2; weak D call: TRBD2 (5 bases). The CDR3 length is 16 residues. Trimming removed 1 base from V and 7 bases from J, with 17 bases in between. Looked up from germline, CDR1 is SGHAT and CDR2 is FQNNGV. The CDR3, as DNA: TGTGCCAGCAGCTTAGGGTGGTGGGCGGGCTTAAATGAGCAGTTCTTC. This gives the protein CASSLGWWAGLNEQFF.